This TCR beta chain emerged from a study of T cell repertoires in cytomegalovirus infection. Overall study results and limits: Totalled public TCR beta family frequency picked out people who carried CMV plus the relevant HLA.

TCRdb called the reads again in MiXCR, with one record for every CDR3 protein. The sample has under 450,000 distinct CDR3 sequences, about 35% seen once; the top ten hold about 14%. This clonotype has ten or more counts. Its target is unknown. The CDR3 spans 14 residues. The V gene's germline CDR1 is SGHTA and CDR2 FQGNSA. Trimming left V 3 bases short and J 1 base short, with 7 bases between. This receptor was identified in a human donor in good health (CMV status not recorded). Some clones in this sample may be carry-over from other donors' samples. The sample consisted of cultured PBMCs, taken from culture after CMV antigen stimulation. V usage is TRBV7-2 and J usage is TRBJ2-1; unclear D gene. The CDR3 sequence: CASSFGRSYNEQFF. For the CDR3, the DNA is TGTGCCAGCAGCTTCGGGCGGTCCTACAATGAGCAGTTCTTC. Together with reference TRBV7-2 and TRBJ2-1, the CDR3 gives the full variable domain: GAGVSQSPSNKVTEKGKDVELRCDPISGHTALYWYRQSLGQGLEFLIYFQGNSAPDKSGLPSDRFSAERTGGSVSTLTIQRTQQEDSAVYLCASSFGRSYNEQFFGPGTRLTVL.